The source of this T cell receptor (beta chain) is a study of blood T cell repertoires in COVID-19. Deletions cut 4 bases from V and 1 base from J, with 6 bases between. The CDR3 is made up of 13 amino acids. The V gene's germline CDR1 is KGHDR and CDR2 SFDVKD. Using immunoSEQ multiplex PCR, the repertoire was profiled, and TCRdb retains in-frame clones only, with some absent. The sample consists of about 52,000 clones, 86% of them appearing once. The clonotype comes from a woman older than 75 with acute or convalescent COVID-19. This rearrangement joins TRBV24-1 to TRBJ2-5, with a possible D match to TRBD1 (5 bases). Sequences were obtained from peripheral blood. The CDR3 DNA follows: TGTGCCACCAGTGAAGGGGCCCAAGAGACCCAGTACTTC. It is translated as CATSEGAQETQYF.